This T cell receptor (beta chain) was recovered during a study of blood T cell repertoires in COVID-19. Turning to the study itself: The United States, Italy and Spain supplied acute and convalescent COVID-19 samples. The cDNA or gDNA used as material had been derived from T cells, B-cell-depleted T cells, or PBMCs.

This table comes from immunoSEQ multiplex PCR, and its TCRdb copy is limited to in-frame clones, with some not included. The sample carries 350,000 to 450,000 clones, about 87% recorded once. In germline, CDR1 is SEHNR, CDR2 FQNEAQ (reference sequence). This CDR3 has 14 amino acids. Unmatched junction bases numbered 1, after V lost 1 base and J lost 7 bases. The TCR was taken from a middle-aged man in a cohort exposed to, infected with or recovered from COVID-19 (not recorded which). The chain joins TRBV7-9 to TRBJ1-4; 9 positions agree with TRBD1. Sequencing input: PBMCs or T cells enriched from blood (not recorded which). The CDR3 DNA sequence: TGTGCCAGCAGCTTAGACAGGGGGCTTGAAAAACTGTTTTTT. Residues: CASSLDRGLEKLFF.